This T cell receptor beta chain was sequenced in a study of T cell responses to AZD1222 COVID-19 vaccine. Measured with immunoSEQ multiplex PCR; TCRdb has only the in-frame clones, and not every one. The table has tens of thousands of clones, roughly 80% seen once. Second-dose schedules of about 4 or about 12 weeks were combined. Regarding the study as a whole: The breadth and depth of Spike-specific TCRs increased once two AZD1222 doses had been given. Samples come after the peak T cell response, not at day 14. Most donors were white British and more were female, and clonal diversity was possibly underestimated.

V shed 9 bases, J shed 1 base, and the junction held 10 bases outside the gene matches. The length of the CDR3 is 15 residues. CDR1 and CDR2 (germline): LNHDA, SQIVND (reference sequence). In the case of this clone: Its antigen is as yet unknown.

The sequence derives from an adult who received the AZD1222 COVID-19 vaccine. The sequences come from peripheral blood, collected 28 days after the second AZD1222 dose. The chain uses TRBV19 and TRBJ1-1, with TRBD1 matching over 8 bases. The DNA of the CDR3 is TGTGCCAGCCGGCGGACAGGGATAGGGAACACTGAAGCTTTCTTT. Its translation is CASRRTGIGNTEAFF.